This TCR beta chain was recovered during a study of T cells in Graves' hyperthyroidism and ophthalmopathy. Findings of the study overall: Within blood appeared most thyroid clonotypes that had expanded above 0.001.

Amplification of TCR beta CDR3 regions used RNA as the template. RT-PCR in the first round (using the HTBI primer set) targeted the TCR CDR3. MiXCR, run by TCRdb on the multiplex PCR reads, gives a single entry per CDR3 protein. The sample consists of 350,000 or so distinct CDR3 sequences, 21% of them appearing once. This clonotype has a count of ten or more. No antigen is known for it. With 7 bases clipped from V and 9 bases from J, the junction kept 7 bases outside the gene matches. Germline V gene lookup returns CDR1 SNHLY and CDR2 FYNNEI. The CDR3 has 13 amino acids. Source material for PBMCs was around 10 ml fresh peripheral blood.

The specimen sequenced was blood. The V and J genes are TRBV2 and TRBJ2-2, with TRBD2 matching over 8 bases. The receptor was derived from a woman aged 45-65 years with Graves' hyperthyroidism. In DNA form, the CDR3 reads TGTGCCAGCATTGGGACTAGTCAAAGGGAGCTGTTTTTT. This gives the protein CASIGTSQRELFF.